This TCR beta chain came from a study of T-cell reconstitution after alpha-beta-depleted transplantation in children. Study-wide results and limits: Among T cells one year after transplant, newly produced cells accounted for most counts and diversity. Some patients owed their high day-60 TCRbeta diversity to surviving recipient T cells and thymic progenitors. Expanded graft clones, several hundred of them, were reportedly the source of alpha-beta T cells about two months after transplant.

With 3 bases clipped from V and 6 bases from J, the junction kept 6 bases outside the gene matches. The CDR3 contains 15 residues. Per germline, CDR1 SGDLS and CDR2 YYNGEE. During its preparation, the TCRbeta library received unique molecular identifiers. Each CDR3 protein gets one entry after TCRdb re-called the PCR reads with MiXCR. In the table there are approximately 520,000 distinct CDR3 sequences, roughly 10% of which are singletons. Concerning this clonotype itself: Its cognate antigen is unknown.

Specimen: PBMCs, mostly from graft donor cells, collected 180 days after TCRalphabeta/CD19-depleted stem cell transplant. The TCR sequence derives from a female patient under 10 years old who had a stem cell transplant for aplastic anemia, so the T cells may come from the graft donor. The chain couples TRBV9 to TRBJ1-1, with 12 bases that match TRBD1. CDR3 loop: CASSERGTGGSEAFF. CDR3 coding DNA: TGTGCCAGCAGCGAGAGAGGGACAGGGGGCTCTGAAGCTTTCTTT.